The rows below give T cell receptor beta chains drawn from one sample of a study of T-cell reconstitution after alpha-beta-depleted transplantation in children. Each CDR3 protein gets one entry after TCRdb re-called the PCR reads with MiXCR. Altogether approximately 240,000 distinct CDR3 sequences are present, approximately 10% being singletons, with the ten largest covering about 6.2%. Sequencing was performed on PBMCs from the stem cell graft donor, taken from the stem cell graft. These receptors came from a human donor who donated a stem cell graft to a child with acute lymphoblastic leukemia. Both conserved end residues are trimmed from each CDR3. Rows may omit the clone size; those that give it use once, few, many or a size class.

J gene | clone size | V gene | CDR3 protein
TRBJ2-3 | many | TRBV5-1 | ASRRGMEADTQY
TRBJ2-5 | NA | TRBV12-3/TRBV12-4 | ASSLGLRAQY
TRBJ2-7 | few | TRBV4-3 | ASSQDGRGYYEQY
TRBJ1-5 | many | TRBV27 | ASSPSGQKDSNQPQH
TRBJ2-1 | few | TRBV5-5 | ASSSLAASYNEQF
TRBJ2-2 | many | TRBV6-5 | ASSLNWSTGELF
TRBJ1-5 | few | TRBV7-2 | ASSSFWDQPQH
TRBJ2-1 | few | TRBV27 | ASSPTRAGVGEQF
TRBJ1-5 | few | TRBV6-2/TRBV6-3 | ASNSLRTGGGRNQPQH
TRBJ2-1 | many | TRBV6-5 | ASSSGAGTENNEQF